Presented here are 16 T cell receptor beta chains from one specimen sequenced in a study of T cell responses to AZD1222 COVID-19 vaccine. TCRdb keeps only in-frame clones here, not all; method: immunoSEQ multiplex PCR. The table lists some 150,000 clones, around nine tenths of them singletons. The sequencing here drew on peripheral blood, taken on day 0 of AZD1222 vaccination. The receptors originated from an adult in good health.

This chain uses TRBV27 with TRBJ1-2; D not certain. CDR1 is MNHEY and CDR2 is SMNVEV in the germline V gene (reference sequence). The CDR3 runs to 13 residues. The germline V and J ends were trimmed by 2 bases and 2 bases, with 6 bases remaining between them. This chain's CDR3 is CASSLTANYGYTF. CDR3 sequence (DNA): TGTGCCAGCAGTTTAACCGCAAACTATGGCTACACCTTC.

The chain combines TRBV5-1 with TRBJ1-1; 10 bases fit TRBD1. Germline-derived CDR1 and CDR2 are SGHRS and YFSETQ. Germline trimming cut 3 bases from V and 5 bases from J; bases unmatched to any gene: 13. This CDR3 has 17 amino acids. The DNA of the CDR3 is TGCGCCAGCAGCTCTAATTGGTTGACAGGGGGCGCGACTGAAGCTTTCTTT. Amino acids: CASSSNWLTGGATEAFF.

The chain joins TRBV6-5 to TRBJ2-1; D remains ambiguous. V was pared by 4 bases and J by 10 bases, with 14 bases between. Germline CDR1 is MNHEY and CDR2 is SVGAGI. The CDR3 has 13 amino acids. The CDR3 DNA reads TGTGCCAGCAGTTTACGGGCCCCTCTGGAGCAGTTCTTC. Protein: CASSLRAPLEQFF.

This rearrangement joins TRBV12-5 to TRBJ2-1; TRBD1 matches at 9 bases. Germline V gene lookup returns CDR1 LGHNT and CDR2 FRNRAP. There are 15 residues in the CDR3. V was clipped by 3 bases and J by 1 base; unmatched bases: 1. Written as DNA, the CDR3 is TGTGCTAGTGGTTTAGGACAGGGGTCCTACAATGAGCAGTTCTTC. Protein sequence: CASGLGQGSYNEQFF.

The chain combines TRBV5-1 with TRBJ2-3; the D is unclear. Trimming removed 0 bases from V and 4 bases from J, with 9 bases in between. Per the germline V gene, CDR1 is SGHRS and CDR2 is YFSETQ. CDR3 length equals 14 residues. The CDR3 loop is CASSLADSSDTQYF. As DNA, the CDR3 is TGCGCCAGCAGCTTGGCCGATTCCTCAGATACGCAGTATTTT. The full variable domain, completed using reference TRBV5-1 and TRBJ2-3, is KAGVTQTPRYLIKTRGQQVTLSCSPISGHRSVSWYQQTPGQGLQFLFEYFSETQRNKGNFPGRFSGRQFSNSRSEMNVSTLELGDSALYLCASSLADSSDTQYFGPGTRLTVL.

V and J are TRBV5-1 and TRBJ2-2; TRBD1 is a possible D gene (6 bases). Trimming left V 4 bases short and J 6 bases short, with 16 bases between. This CDR3 is 15 amino acids long. The germline V gene has CDR1 SGHRS and CDR2 YFSETQ. For the CDR3, the DNA is TGCGCCAGCAGCCCCGGACAGACCGTGGCCGGGGAGCTGTTTTTT. Translation: CASSPGQTVAGELFF.

The V and J genes are TRBV5-1 and TRBJ2-7; D possibly corresponds to TRBD1 (6 bases). V was shortened by 2 bases and J by 7 bases, with 16 bases between the two germline ends. The CDR3 has 14 residues. Germline-derived CDR1 and CDR2 are SGHRS and YFSETQ. The CDR3 reads CASSLQQGPGEQYF. CDR3 DNA sequence: TGCGCCAGCAGCTTACAACAGGGCCCAGGTGAGCAGTACTTC. Using reference TRBV5-1 and TRBJ2-7 for the parts outside the CDR3, the full variable domain is KAGVTQTPRYLIKTRGQQVTLSCSPISGHRSVSWYQQTPGQGLQFLFEYFSETQRNKGNFPGRFSGRQFSNSRSEMNVSTLELGDSALYLCASSLQQGPGEQYFGPGTRLTVT.

V and J are TRBV3-1 (or the pseudogene TRBV3-2) and TRBJ1-6; tentatively, D is TRBD1 (5 bases). V lost 1 base and J 7 bases, leaving 8 bases between the germline ends. The V gene's germline CDR1 is LGHDT and CDR2 YNNKEL (reference sequence). This CDR3 has 14 residues. The CDR3 bases are TGTGCCAGCAGCCAAGGTCGGGGGAATTCACCCCTCCACTTT. Its protein product is CASSQGRGNSPLHF.

In this sample, this clone turned up a few times. The sample holds other DNA sequences that translate to the same CDR3. The chain links TRBV27 to TRBJ1-5; perhaps TRBD1 as D (5 bases). Germline loops: CDR1 MNHEY, CDR2 SMNVEV (reference sequence). Trimming stripped 3 bases from V and 0 bases from J, with 9 bases between. The CDR3 spans 15 residues. CDR3: CASSLGLYSNQPQHF. The CDR3 DNA reads TGTGCCAGCAGTTTGGGGCTATATAGCAATCAGCCCCAGCATTTT.

The sample holds one count of this clone. This sequence joins TRBV6-5 and TRBJ2-7; 13 bases are shared with TRBD2. Germline loops: CDR1 MNHEY, CDR2 SVGAGI. V lost 6 bases to trimming and J lost 3 bases; unmatched junction nucleotides: 5. The CDR3 is 15 residues long. The DNA of the CDR3 is TGTGCCAGCAGCTTCTGGACTAGCGGGGGCTACGAGCAGTACTTC. Its protein is CASSFWTSGGYEQYF.

The gene calls are TRBV11-2 and TRBJ1-2, with D possibly TRBD1 on 5 matching bases. Germline V gene lookup returns CDR1 SGHAT and CDR2 FQNNGV. Trimming removed 6 bases from V and 6 bases from J, with 17 bases in between. There are 14 residues in the CDR3. CDR3 protein: CASRRVGGKDGYTF. DNA for the CDR3: TGTGCCAGCAGAAGAGTGGGGGGGAAGGATGGCTACACCTTC.

V and J are TRBV5-6 and TRBJ1-3; no clear D. The CDR3 sequence is 16 residues long. Germline V gene data show CDR1 as SGHDT and CDR2 as YYEEEE. Between the trimmed V and J ends, which lost 0 bases and 0 bases, there was a span of 10 bases. The CDR3: CASSLASVPSGNTIYF. The CDR3 DNA is TGTGCCAGCAGCTTGGCATCCGTCCCCTCTGGAAACACCATATATTTT.

V and J are TRBV5-5 and TRBJ2-5, with TRBD1 matching 11 bases. V gave up 1 base and J gave up 1 base; unmatched junction bases: 3. The CDR3 loop spans 16 amino acids. Germline V gene lookup returns CDR1 SGHKS and CDR2 YYEKEE (reference sequence). The CDR3 loop is CASSLPGTGGQETQYF. The CDR3 nucleotides read TGTGCCAGCAGCTTGCCCGGGACAGGGGGCCAAGAGACCCAGTACTTC.

CDR3 nucleotides: TGTGCCCAAACAGGGGGAACTAATGAAAAACTGTTTTTT. As protein: CAQTGGTNEKLFF. V is TRBV30 and J is TRBJ1-4; 8 bases are a match to TRBD1. Germline lookup yields CDR1 GTSNPN and CDR2 SVGIG (reference sequence). After removal of 8 bases from V and 1 base from J, the junction contained 3 bases not matched to a gene. The CDR3 runs to 13 residues.

This clone was seen once. The chain recombines TRBV5-1 with TRBJ1-1, with TRBD1 identical over 7 bases. This CDR3 comprises 16 residues. CDR1 is SGHRS and CDR2 is YFSETQ in the germline V gene. V lost 1 base and J lost 2; bases outside the gene matches: 8. The CDR3 loop is CASSLRAGTANTEAFF. CDR3 in DNA: TGCGCCAGCAGCTTGCGCGCGGGGACAGCAAACACTGAAGCTTTCTTT.

The chain links TRBV5-1 to TRBJ2-7; D remains unclear. There are 11 residues in the CDR3. Germline CDR1 SGHRS, CDR2 YFSETQ. The V and J ends lost 0 bases and 3 bases respectively, with 1 base between them. In DNA, the CDR3 is TGCGCCAGCAGCTTGGACTACGAGCAGTACTTC. Translating it yields CASSLDYEQYF.